The text below deals with one T cell receptor beta chain. Its specificity is unknown. These data belong to a study of T-cell memory formation after mild COVID-19. Regarding the study as a whole: Several responding clones turned up in pre-infection memory, indicating that cross-reactive memory may have taken part. Among clones peaking at day 37 in the second wave, SARS-CoV-2 specificity remained unconfirmed. CD8+ contracting clones occupied EMRA, while CD4+ ones occupied mainly CM and EM.

TCRdb re-analysed the 5' RACE reads in MiXCR, keeping a single row per CDR3 protein. The data hold approximately 210,000 distinct CDR3 sequences, with more than 9% observed a single time. The sequenced material came from PBMCs or a T cell subset sorted from them (not recorded which). This receptor was obtained from a man aged 18 to 35 who had mild COVID-19 (a few samples of this study predate the infection). Cell type and time point are not known.

The CDR3 DNA reads TGTGCCAGCAGCCAAAGGGCGGGGAGTTCCTACGAGCAGTACGTC. This sequence encodes CASSQRAGSSYEQYV. The chain joins TRBV3-1 to TRBJ2-7, with a tentative D call TRBD2 (6 bases). Trimming removed 2 bases at V and 1 base at J, with 12 bases between. Germline CDR1 and CDR2: LGHDT and YNNKEL (reference sequence). There are 15 residues in the CDR3.